This TCR beta chain was obtained from a study of cytotoxic CD8 clonotypes in ibrutinib-treated CLL. Study-wide background: Patient counts were approximately 12 relapsed/refractory, around 15 treatment-naive and roughly 18 IGHV unmutated. Points from the study as a whole: Pretreatment clonality was elevated relative to age-matched healthy donors and paralleled circulating CD8+ T-cell counts. Clonality, elevated at ibrutinib response, dropped back toward baseline at progression.

The length of the CDR3 is 15 residues. After removal of 0 bases from V and 0 bases from J, the junction contained 2 bases not matched to a gene. Germline values: CDR1 LNHNV, CDR2 YYDKDF (reference sequence). Details on this clone: Its cognate antigen is unknown.

This table comes from immunoSEQ multiplex PCR, and its TCRdb copy is limited to in-frame clones, with some not included. The table includes some 92,000 clones, approximately 71% detected once. The genes are TRBV15 and TRBJ2-7, with TRBD2 matching over 7 bases. The sequences come from PBMCs, collected after 24 months of ibrutinib treatment. This clonotype was obtained from a human donor with chronic lymphocytic leukemia. Written as DNA, the CDR3 is TGTGCCACCAGCAGAGATAGCGGGTTCTCCTACGAGCAGTACTTC. Translated: CATSRDSGFSYEQYF.